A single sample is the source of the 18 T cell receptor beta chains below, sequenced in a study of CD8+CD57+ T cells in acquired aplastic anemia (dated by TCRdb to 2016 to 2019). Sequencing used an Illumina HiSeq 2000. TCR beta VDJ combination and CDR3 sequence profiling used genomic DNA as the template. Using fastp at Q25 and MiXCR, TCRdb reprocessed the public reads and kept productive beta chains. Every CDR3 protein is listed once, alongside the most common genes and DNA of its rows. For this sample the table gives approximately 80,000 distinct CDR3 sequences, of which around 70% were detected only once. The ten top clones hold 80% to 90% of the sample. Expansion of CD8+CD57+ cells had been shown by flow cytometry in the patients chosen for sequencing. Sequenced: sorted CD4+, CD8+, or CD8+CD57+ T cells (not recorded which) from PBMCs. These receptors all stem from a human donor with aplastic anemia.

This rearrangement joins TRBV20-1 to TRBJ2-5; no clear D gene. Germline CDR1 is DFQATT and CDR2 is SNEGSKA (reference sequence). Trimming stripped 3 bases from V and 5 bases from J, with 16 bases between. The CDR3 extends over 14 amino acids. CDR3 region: CSASPRSVWETQYF. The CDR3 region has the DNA TGCAGTGCTAGTCCTAGATCGGTGTGGGAGACCCAGTACTTC.

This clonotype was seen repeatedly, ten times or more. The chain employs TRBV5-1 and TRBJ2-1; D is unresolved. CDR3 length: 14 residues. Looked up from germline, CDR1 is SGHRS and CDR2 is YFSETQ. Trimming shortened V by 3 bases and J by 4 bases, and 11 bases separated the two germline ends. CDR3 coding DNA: TGCGCCAGCAGCTCAACCGACTCTTACAATGAGCAGTTCTTC. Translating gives CASSSTDSYNEQFF.

The CDR3: CSAARLAVQETQYF. CDR3 DNA: TGCAGTGCTGCACGACTAGCCGTCCAAGAGACCCAGTACTTC. The gene calls are TRBV20-1 and TRBJ2-5, with 7 bases matching TRBD2. Germline assignment: CDR1 DFQATT and CDR2 SNEGSKA (reference sequence). The V segment lost 5 bases and the J segment 1 base; nucleotides outside the gene matches: 7. The CDR3 is 14 residues long.

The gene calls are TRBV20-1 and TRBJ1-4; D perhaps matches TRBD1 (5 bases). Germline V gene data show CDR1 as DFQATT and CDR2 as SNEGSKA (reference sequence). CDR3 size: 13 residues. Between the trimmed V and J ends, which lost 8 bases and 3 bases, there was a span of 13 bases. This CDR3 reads CSPPTASNEKLFF. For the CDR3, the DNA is TGCAGTCCGCCGACAGCCTCTAATGAAAAACTGTTTTTT.

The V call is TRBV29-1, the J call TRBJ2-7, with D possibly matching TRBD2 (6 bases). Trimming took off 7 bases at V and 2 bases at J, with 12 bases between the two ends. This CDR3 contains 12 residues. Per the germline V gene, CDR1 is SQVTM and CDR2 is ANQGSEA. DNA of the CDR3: TGCAGCGCCGGGACTGCGGCCTACGAGCAGTACTTC. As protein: CSAGTAAYEQYF.

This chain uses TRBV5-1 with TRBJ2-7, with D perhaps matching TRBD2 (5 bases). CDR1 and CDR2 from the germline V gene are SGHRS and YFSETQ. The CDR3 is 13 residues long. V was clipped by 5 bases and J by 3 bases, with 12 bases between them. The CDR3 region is CASSSIGVYEQYF. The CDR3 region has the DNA TGCGCCAGCAGTTCTATCGGGGTCTACGAGCAGTACTTC.

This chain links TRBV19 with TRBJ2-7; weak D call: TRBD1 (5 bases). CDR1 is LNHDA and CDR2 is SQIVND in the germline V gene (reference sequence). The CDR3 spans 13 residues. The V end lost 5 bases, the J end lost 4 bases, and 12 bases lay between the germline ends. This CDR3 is CASSLTASYEQYF. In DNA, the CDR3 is TGTGCCAGTAGTTTGACAGCTTCTTACGAGCAGTACTTC.

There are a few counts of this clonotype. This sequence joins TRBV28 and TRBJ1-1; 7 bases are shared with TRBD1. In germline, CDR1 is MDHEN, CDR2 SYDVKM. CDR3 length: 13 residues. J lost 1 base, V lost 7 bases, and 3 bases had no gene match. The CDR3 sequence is CASMTGWNTEAFF. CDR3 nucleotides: TGTGCCAGCATGACAGGGTGGAACACTGAAGCTTTCTTT.

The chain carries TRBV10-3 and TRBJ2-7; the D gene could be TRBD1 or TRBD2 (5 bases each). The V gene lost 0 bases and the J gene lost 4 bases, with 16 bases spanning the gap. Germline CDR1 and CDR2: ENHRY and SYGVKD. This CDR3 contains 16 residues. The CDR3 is CAISESRDRGGYEQYF. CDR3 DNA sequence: TGTGCCATCAGTGAGTCCAGGGACCGTGGGGGATACGAGCAGTACTTC.

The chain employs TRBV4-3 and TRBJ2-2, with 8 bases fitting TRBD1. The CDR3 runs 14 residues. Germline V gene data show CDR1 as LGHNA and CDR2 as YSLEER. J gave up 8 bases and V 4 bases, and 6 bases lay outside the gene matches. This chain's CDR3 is CASSPRTGTGELFF. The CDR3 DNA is TGCGCCAGCAGCCCTAGGACAGGGACTGGGGAGCTGTTTTTT.

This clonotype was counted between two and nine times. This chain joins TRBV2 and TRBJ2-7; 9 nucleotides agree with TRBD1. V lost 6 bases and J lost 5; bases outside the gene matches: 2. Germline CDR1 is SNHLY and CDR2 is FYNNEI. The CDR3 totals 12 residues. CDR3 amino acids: CASRDRGHEQYF. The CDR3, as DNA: TGTGCCAGCAGGGACAGGGGTCACGAGCAGTACTTC.

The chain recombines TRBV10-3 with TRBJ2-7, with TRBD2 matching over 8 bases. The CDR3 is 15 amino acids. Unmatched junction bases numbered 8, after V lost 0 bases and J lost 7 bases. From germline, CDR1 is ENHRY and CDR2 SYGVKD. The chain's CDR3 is CAISESQAGVGEQYF. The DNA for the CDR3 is TGTGCCATCAGTGAGTCTCAAGCGGGAGTTGGGGAGCAGTACTTC.

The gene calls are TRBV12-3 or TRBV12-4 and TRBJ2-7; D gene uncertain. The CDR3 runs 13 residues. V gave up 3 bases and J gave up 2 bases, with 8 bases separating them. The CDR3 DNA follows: TGTGCCAGCAGTTTGCGGCTGACCTACGAGCAGTACTTC. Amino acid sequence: CASSLRLTYEQYF.

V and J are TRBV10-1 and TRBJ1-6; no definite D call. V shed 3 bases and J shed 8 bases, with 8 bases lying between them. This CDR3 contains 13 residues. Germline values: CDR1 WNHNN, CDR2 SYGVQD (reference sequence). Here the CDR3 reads CASSEKGYSPLHF. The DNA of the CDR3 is TGCGCCAGCAGTGAAAAGGGTTATTCACCCCTCCACTTT.

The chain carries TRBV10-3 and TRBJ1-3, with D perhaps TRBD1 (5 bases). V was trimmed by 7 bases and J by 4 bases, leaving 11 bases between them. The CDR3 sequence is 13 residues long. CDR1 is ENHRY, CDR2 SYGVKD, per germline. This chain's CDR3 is CAITGTSGNTIYF. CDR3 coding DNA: TGTGCCATCACTGGGACCTCAGGAAACACCATATATTTT.

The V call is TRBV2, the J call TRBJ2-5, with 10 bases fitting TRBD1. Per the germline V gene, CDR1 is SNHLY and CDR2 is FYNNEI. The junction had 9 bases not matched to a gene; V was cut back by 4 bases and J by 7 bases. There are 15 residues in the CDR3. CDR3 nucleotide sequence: TGTGCCAGCAGTGTTGCCGGGACAGGGGAAGGGACCCAGTACTTC. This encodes CASSVAGTGEGTQYF.

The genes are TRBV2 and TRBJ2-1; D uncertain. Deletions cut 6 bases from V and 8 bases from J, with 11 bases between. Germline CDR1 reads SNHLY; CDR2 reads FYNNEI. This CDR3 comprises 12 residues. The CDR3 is CASSRVGDEQFF. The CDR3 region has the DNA TGTGCCAGCAGCCGAGTTGGAGATGAGCAGTTCTTC.

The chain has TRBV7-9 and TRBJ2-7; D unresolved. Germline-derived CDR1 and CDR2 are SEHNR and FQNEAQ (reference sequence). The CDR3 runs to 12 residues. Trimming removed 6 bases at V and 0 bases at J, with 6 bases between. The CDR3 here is CASSYNSYEQYF. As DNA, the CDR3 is TGTGCCAGCAGTTACAACTCCTACGAGCAGTACTTC.